This T cell receptor (beta chain) was retrieved from a study of PD-1 blockade in classical Hodgkin lymphoma. Across the whole study: On a schedule of every 2 weeks, patients received nivolumab 3 mg/kg intravenously. Study conclusions and caveats: Complete responders matched newly diagnosed patients in baseline diversity. CD4+ TCR diversity, unlike CD8+, rose significantly by C4D1.

On this clone: Its antigen is unknown.

Repertoires were generated with immunoSEQ multiplex PCR, while TCRdb's copy carries only in-frame clones and drops some. The repertoire holds 96,000 or so clones, 85% to 95% seen once, with less than 2% in the top ten. Time point denoted: cycle 4 day 1 (C4D1), after more than five weeks of nivolumab. In every patient, relapse followed autologous stem cell transplantation, while exposure to brentuximab vedotin differed. Patients showed best responses of complete response, partial response or progressive disease. This CDR3 has 14 amino acids. The ends lost 0 bases at V and 3 bases at J; junction bases unmatched: 3. Germline loops: CDR1 SGHRS, CDR2 YFSETQ.

The receptor was isolated from a human donor with classical Hodgkin lymphoma. The chain combines TRBV5-1 with TRBJ2-7; 7 positions match TRBD2. The sample was peripheral blood mononuclear cells (PBMCs), taken before the fourth cycle of nivolumab. DNA of the CDR3: TGCGCCAGCAGCTTGGTGACTAGCAGCTACGAGCAGTACTTC. Encoded protein: CASSLVTSSYEQYF.